This passage covers 20 T cell receptor beta chains from one sample sequenced in a study of cytomegalovirus exposure and HLA in healthy donors. Researchers ran the PCR with 60 Vbeta and 13 Jbeta primers. Profiled with immunoSEQ multiplex PCR; TCRdb holds only in-frame clones, not every one. Its listing shows some 76,000 clones. The sample comprised PBMCs. Receptors were obtained from a man in his forties or fifties in good health and CMV-seronegative.

The rearrangement links TRBV5-6 to TRBJ2-7, with unresolved D. Germline loops: CDR1 SGHDT, CDR2 YYEEEE. The CDR3 has 14 residues. Trimming shortened V by 0 bases and J by 5 bases, and 12 bases separated the two germline ends. Here the CDR3 DNA reads TGTGCCAGCAGCTTGGAGCCCAGTACAGACGAGCAGTACTTC. Its protein is CASSLEPSTDEQYF.

The rearrangement joins TRBV28 to TRBJ1-1; weak D call: TRBD1 (5 bases). Trimming left V 7 bases short and J 7 bases short, with 16 bases between. Germline assignment: CDR1 MDHEN and CDR2 SYDVKM. The CDR3 loop spans 13 amino acids. CDR3 DNA sequence: TGTGCCAGCACCTCAGGGATGGTGGTTGAAGCTTTCTTT. Translating it yields CASTSGMVVEAFF.

The CDR3 sequence is CASSRRTGGTDTQYF. The CDR3 DNA reads as TGTGCCAGCTCAAGAAGGACAGGGGGCACAGATACGCAGTATTTT. V is TRBV18 and J is TRBJ2-3, with 9 bases that match TRBD1. The V gene end was trimmed by 5 bases and the J gene end by 1 base; junction bases not matched to a gene: 4. This CDR3 contains 15 residues. From germline, CDR1 is KGHSH and CDR2 LQKENI.

J is TRBJ2-6 and V is TRBV5-1; 9 bases are shared with TRBD1. The CDR3 covers 16 residues. The trim removed 2 bases at V and 4 bases at J, leaving 4 bases unmatched. CDR1 is SGHRS, CDR2 YFSETQ, per germline. DNA for the CDR3: TGCGCCAGCAGCTTACAGGGGGCGGAAGGGGCCAACGTCCTGACTTTC. Protein sequence: CASSLQGAEGANVLTF.

The chain couples TRBV11-1 to TRBJ1-2, with a tentative D call TRBD1 (5 bases). The CDR3 is 13 residues long. CDR1 SGHAT and CDR2 FQDESV come from the germline V gene (reference sequence). Trimming shortened V by 5 bases and J by 8 bases, and 15 bases separated the two germline ends. The CDR3 loop is CASSPGGGGGYTF. The CDR3 DNA reads TGTGCCAGCAGCCCTGGTGGGGGAGGCGGCTACACCTTC.

The chain couples TRBV19 to TRBJ1-3; D is perhaps TRBD1 (6 bases). The CDR3 covers 15 residues. The V end lost 5 bases, the J end lost 1 base, and 12 bases lay between the germline ends. Germline CDR1 is LNHDA and CDR2 is SQIVND (reference sequence). The CDR3: CASSPQGASGNTIYF. The CDR3 region has the DNA TGTGCCAGTAGTCCACAGGGAGCGTCTGGAAACACCATATATTTT. Using reference TRBV19 and TRBJ1-3 for the parts outside the CDR3, the full variable domain is DGGITQSPKYLFRKEGQNVTLSCEQNLNHDAMYWYRQDPGQGLRLIYYSQIVNDFQKGDIAEGYSVSREKKESFPLTVTSAQKNPTAFYLCASSPQGASGNTIYFGEGSWLTVV.

The V gene is TRBV6-5, the J gene TRBJ1-1; 11 positions agree with TRBD1. The germline V gene has CDR1 MNHEY and CDR2 SVGAGI. J lost 5 bases, V lost 2 bases, and 1 base had no gene match. The CDR3 covers 14 residues. The CDR3 protein is CASSYRDRGTEAFF. The CDR3 DNA reads TGTGCCAGCAGTTACCGGGACAGGGGGACTGAAGCTTTCTTT.

This chain's CDR3 is CASSAGDGWGYTF. The CDR3 coding sequence is TGTGCCAGCAGCGCAGGGGACGGGTGGGGCTACACCTTC. The gene calls are TRBV9 and TRBJ1-2; TRBD1 might be the D (6 bases). With 3 bases removed from V and 8 bases from J, the gap between germline ends came to 14 bases. CDR1 is SGDLS, CDR2 YYNGEE, per germline. CDR3 size: 13 residues.

CDR3 sequence reads: CASSLDALQETQYF. The CDR3 bases are TGTGCCAGCAGCTTGGATGCGCTCCAAGAGACCCAGTACTTC. The chain combines TRBV5-6 with TRBJ2-5; D remains unclear. V gave up 0 bases and J gave up 1 base, with 7 bases separating them. The CDR3 loop spans 14 amino acids. The germline V gene encodes CDR1 SGHDT and CDR2 YYEEEE.

This sequence joins TRBV27 and TRBJ2-1; a possible D gene is TRBD2 (5 bases). Germline assignment: CDR1 MNHEY and CDR2 SMNVEV (reference sequence). The V gene lost 3 bases and the J gene lost 8 bases, with 20 bases spanning the gap. The CDR3 has 16 residues. The CDR3 here is CASSFSRGSLPHEQFF. CDR3 bases: TGTGCCAGCAGTTTTTCTCGAGGGTCCCTTCCCCATGAGCAGTTCTTC.

The V gene is TRBV7-9, the J gene TRBJ1-4; 7 bases fit TRBD1. This CDR3 is built from 15 residues. After removal of 3 bases from V and 15 bases from J, the junction contained 16 bases not matched to a gene. CDR1 and CDR2 (germline): SEHNR, FQNEAQ (reference sequence). CDR3 DNA: TGTGCCAGCAGCTTGGTCCCGCAGGGGGGTTCAAGTATGTTTTTT. It translates to CASSLVPQGGSSMFF.

The genes are TRBV7-2 and TRBJ2-7, with 8 nucleotides matching TRBD2. V gave up 2 bases and J gave up 4 bases; unmatched junction bases: 10. Germline V CDR1 and CDR2: SGHTA, FQGNSA. The CDR3 is 16 residues long. CDR3 in amino acids: CASSLRGPGGQYEQYF. CDR3 nucleotides: TGTGCCAGCAGCTTAAGGGGTCCGGGAGGGCAATACGAGCAGTACTTC.

The genes are TRBV19 and TRBJ2-5, with 9 bases fitting TRBD1. CDR3 length equals 15 residues. The ends lost 0 bases at V and 3 bases at J; junction bases unmatched: 2. CDR1 and CDR2 (germline): LNHDA, SQIVND (reference sequence). For the CDR3, the DNA is TGTGCCAGTAGTATAGAGACAGGGGGGAAAGAGACCCAGTACTTC. It codes for CASSIETGGKETQYF.

The chain employs TRBV7-2 and TRBJ2-2; D is possibly TRBD2 (6 bases). V gave up 2 bases and J gave up 0 bases, with 10 bases separating them. CDR3 length: 16 residues. Germline V CDR1 and CDR2: SGHTA, FQGNSA. The CDR3 sequence is CASSLMGGANTGELFF. The CDR3 coding sequence is TGTGCCAGCAGCTTAATGGGCGGGGCGAACACCGGGGAGCTGTTTTTT.

The chain carries TRBV7-9 and TRBJ2-7, with 7 bases that match TRBD1. The CDR3 is made up of 14 amino acids. V was clipped by 7 bases and J by 6 bases; unmatched bases: 12. CDR1 is SEHNR and CDR2 is FQNEAQ in the germline V gene (reference sequence). The CDR3 sequence: CASTPGQAWSEQYF. As DNA, the CDR3 is TGTGCCAGCACCCCTGGACAGGCTTGGAGCGAGCAGTACTTC.

The rearrangement uses TRBV7-2 and TRBJ2-5; tentative D call: TRBD2 (6 bases). The germline V gene has CDR1 SGHTA and CDR2 FQGNSA. The CDR3 extends over 14 amino acids. V was clipped by 0 bases and J by 7 bases, with 12 bases between them. CDR3 nucleotide sequence: TGTGCCAGCAGCTTAGCGGCATCAGCGGGGACCCAGTACTTC. Its translation is CASSLAASAGTQYF.

The J gene is TRBJ2-1, the V gene TRBV5-1, with D uncertain. From germline, CDR1 is SGHRS and CDR2 YFSETQ. V gave up 0 bases and J gave up 4 bases, with 14 bases separating them. This CDR3 has 16 amino acids. In nucleotides, the CDR3 is TGCGCCAGCAGCTTGGTTGGCTCGACGACATACAATGAGCAGTTCTTC. It encodes CASSLVGSTTYNEQFF.

J is TRBJ2-3 and V is TRBV29-1; 8 bases map to TRBD2. J lost 0 bases, V lost 7 bases, and 9 bases had no gene match. In germline, CDR1 is SQVTM, CDR2 ANQGSEA. The CDR3 extends over 15 amino acids. CDR3 in DNA: TGCAGCGGGATAGCGGGGATTGCTAGCACAGATACGCAGTATTTT. Its translation is CSGIAGIASTDTQYF.

The V gene is TRBV19, the J gene TRBJ1-2, with 8 bases aligning to TRBD1. Germline values: CDR1 LNHDA, CDR2 SQIVND (reference sequence). Losses at the gene ends were 9 bases for V and 3 bases for J; bases not matched to a gene: 3. The CDR3 spans 12 residues. The CDR3 DNA reads TGTGCCAGCGGACAGGGCTACTATGGCTACACCTTC. This sequence encodes CASGQGYYGYTF. Full variable domain (outside the CDR3, taken from reference TRBV19 and TRBJ1-2): DGGITQSPKYLFRKEGQNVTLSCEQNLNHDAMYWYRQDPGQGLRLIYYSQIVNDFQKGDIAEGYSVSREKKESFPLTVTSAQKNPTAFYLCASGQGYYGYTFGSGTRLTVV.

The chain carries TRBV27 and TRBJ1-1; D is ambiguous. CDR1 and CDR2 from the germline V gene are MNHEY and SMNVEV (reference sequence). Trimming removed 6 bases from V and 1 base from J, with 9 bases in between. The CDR3 consists of 13 residues. The CDR3 loop reads CASSQRRNTEAFF. The CDR3, as DNA: TGTGCCAGCAGCCAAAGGAGGAACACTGAAGCTTTCTTT.